This T cell receptor (beta chain) was documented in a study of cytomegalovirus exposure and HLA in healthy donors. Broader study findings: The study listed 150 to 200 cytomegalovirus-associated TCR beta chains. Other equally common chains were less clonally expanded than HLA-associated TCR beta chains, a later analysis showed.

The PCR employed 60 Vbeta primers together with 13 Jbeta primers. Sequencing used immunoSEQ multiplex PCR; TCRdb keeps in-frame clones, though not all of them. Of 150,000 to 200,000 clones in the sample, 60% to 80% are singletons; the top ten hold around an eighth. On this clone: Antigen unknown.

Each donor was nominally healthy when sampled (though unrecorded immune exposures were likely). The sample was PBMCs. This receptor was taken from a man aged 45-65 years in good health and CMV-seropositive.

The CDR3 is CASSLWAGLMNTEAFF. The CDR3 DNA is TGCGCCAGCAGCTTGTGGGCAGGCCTCATGAACACTGAAGCTTTCTTT. The J gene is TRBJ1-1, the V gene TRBV5-1; D ambiguous. The germline V gene encodes CDR1 SGHRS and CDR2 YFSETQ. The CDR3 is 16 residues long. V was cut by 1 base and J by 0 bases, with 13 bases left in between.